This is a list of T cell receptor beta chains from one sample in a study of shared clonotypes between healthy human individuals. Sequencing used immunoSEQ multiplex PCR; TCRdb keeps in-frame clones, though not all of them. Altogether over 850,000 clones are present, 75% to 80% being singletons, with the ten largest covering more than 0.5%. Specimen: memory CD4+ T cells from PBMCs. The receptors here all came from a man aged 18 to 29 in good health. Some clones in this sample may be carry-over from other donors' samples. CDR3s include the opening cysteine and the closing phenylalanine or tryptophan. Fields, in order: V gene, clone size, CDR3 length, J gene, D gene, CDR3 protein, CDR3 DNA. A D gene is named only where the DNA matches it firmly. Rows give clone size only sometimes, using once, few, many, or a class for an expanded clone.

v_gene: TRBV19; abundance: NA; len: 14; j_gene: TRBJ2-7; d_gene: NA; CDR3aa: CASSIVGGPYEQYF; CDR3nt: TGTGCCAGTAGTATAGTTGGGGGACCCTACGAGCAGTACTTC
v_gene: TRBV15; abundance: NA; len: 12; j_gene: TRBJ2-4; d_gene: NA; CDR3aa: CATSRDRNIQYF; CDR3nt: TGTGCCACCAGCAGGGACAGAAACATTCAGTACTTC
v_gene: TRBV5-1; abundance: NA; len: 15; j_gene: TRBJ2-3; d_gene: TRBD2; CDR3aa: CASSDPSGSTDTQYF; CDR3nt: TGCGCCAGCAGCGACCCTAGCGGTAGCACAGATACGCAGTATTTT
v_gene: TRBV14; abundance: NA; len: 11; j_gene: TRBJ2-5; d_gene: NA; CDR3aa: CASSGEETQYF; CDR3nt: TGTGCCAGCAGTGGCGAAGAGACCCAGTACTTC
v_gene: TRBV19; abundance: once; len: 15; j_gene: TRBJ1-5; d_gene: TRBD1; CDR3aa: CASMRTGASNQPQHF; CDR3nt: TGTGCCAGTATGCGGACAGGAGCTAGCAATCAGCCCCAGCATTTT
v_gene: TRBV5-1; abundance: NA; len: 14; j_gene: TRBJ2-7; d_gene: NA; CDR3aa: CASSLIAGVYEQYF; CDR3nt: TGCGCCAGCAGCTTGATCGCGGGCGTCTACGAGCAGTACTTC
v_gene: TRBV19; abundance: few; len: 14; j_gene: TRBJ1-5; d_gene: TRBD1; CDR3aa: CASSIGTGKQPQHF; CDR3nt: TGTGCCAGTAGTATCGGGACAGGGAAACAGCCCCAGCATTTT
v_gene: TRBV7-3; abundance: NA; len: 17; j_gene: TRBJ2-6; d_gene: NA; CDR3aa: CASSLLQRVPGANVLTF; CDR3nt: TGTGCCAGCAGCTTACTACAAAGGGTGCCTGGGGCCAACGTCCTGACTTTC
v_gene: TRBV5-1; abundance: NA; len: 15; j_gene: TRBJ2-1; d_gene: TRBD2; CDR3aa: CASSYRLAGGSEQFF; CDR3nt: TGCGCCAGCAGCTACCGACTAGCGGGAGGGTCTGAGCAGTTCTTC
v_gene: TRBV19; abundance: NA; len: 17; j_gene: TRBJ2-1; d_gene: TRBD2; CDR3aa: CASSPSPTSGGGNEQFF; CDR3nt: TGTGCCAGTAGTCCATCTCCCACTAGCGGGGGGGGGAATGAGCAGTTCTTC
v_gene: TRBV6-1; abundance: NA; len: 16; j_gene: TRBJ2-1; d_gene: NA; CDR3aa: CASSELGPLQPGEQFF; CDR3nt: TGTGCCAGCAGTGAATTGGGGCCCCTCCAGCCTGGTGAGCAGTTCTTC
v_gene: TRBV30; abundance: NA; len: 12; j_gene: TRBJ2-3; d_gene: NA; CDR3aa: CAWSADRGTQYF; CDR3nt: TGTGCCTGGAGCGCCGACCGGGGTACGCAGTATTTT
v_gene: TRBV2; abundance: NA; len: 14; j_gene: TRBJ1-6; d_gene: NA; CDR3aa: CASSAAQGGPPLHF; CDR3nt: TGTGCCAGCAGTGCCGCACAGGGCGGTCCACCCCTCCACTTT
v_gene: TRBV6-1; abundance: NA; len: 12; j_gene: TRBJ1-1; d_gene: NA; CDR3aa: CASSVGWIEAFF; CDR3nt: TGTGCCAGCAGTGTTGGATGGATAGAAGCTTTCTTT
v_gene: TRBV11-2; abundance: once; len: 12; j_gene: TRBJ2-7; d_gene: NA; CDR3aa: CASTYSALEQYF; CDR3nt: TGTGCCAGCACCTACTCAGCCCTCGAGCAGTACTTC
v_gene: TRBV2; abundance: NA; len: 15; j_gene: TRBJ2-2; d_gene: TRBD1; CDR3aa: CASRGDRAGDGELFF; CDR3nt: TGTGCCAGCAGAGGCGACAGGGCCGGGGACGGGGAGCTGTTTTTT
v_gene: TRBV5-1; abundance: NA; len: 15; j_gene: TRBJ2-5; d_gene: TRBD2; CDR3aa: CASSLYGRAEETQYF; CDR3nt: TGCGCCAGCAGCTTGTACGGGAGGGCCGAAGAGACCCAGTACTTC
v_gene: TRBV19; abundance: few; len: 15; j_gene: TRBJ1-2; d_gene: NA; CDR3aa: CASSKSGHSNYGYTF; CDR3nt: TGTGCCAGTAGTAAATCGGGACACAGTAACTATGGCTACACCTTC
v_gene: TRBV28; abundance: few; len: 16; j_gene: TRBJ2-3; d_gene: TRBD2; CDR3aa: CASSPTSGFSTDTQYF; CDR3nt: TGTGCCAGCAGCCCGACTAGCGGGTTTAGCACAGATACGCAGTATTTT
v_gene: TRBV28; abundance: NA; len: 15; j_gene: TRBJ2-7; d_gene: NA; CDR3aa: CASSFFSQAQYEQYF; CDR3nt: TGTGCCAGCAGTTTCTTCTCACAGGCCCAATACGAGCAGTACTTC
v_gene: TRBV6-5; abundance: few; len: 15; j_gene: TRBJ1-3; d_gene: NA; CDR3aa: CASSYGGAGGNTIYF; CDR3nt: TGTGCCAGCAGTTACGGGGGCGCGGGTGGAAACACCATATATTTT
v_gene: TRBV2; abundance: NA; len: 15; j_gene: TRBJ2-3; d_gene: NA; CDR3aa: CAGSISGTSTDTQYF; CDR3nt: TGTGCCGGCAGCATTAGCGGCACTAGCACAGATACGCAGTATTTT
v_gene: TRBV11-2; abundance: NA; len: 16; j_gene: TRBJ2-3; d_gene: NA; CDR3aa: CASSPRGRGPPDTQYF; CDR3nt: TGTGCCAGCAGCCCCCGAGGGAGGGGGCCCCCAGATACGCAGTATTTT
v_gene: TRBV19; abundance: NA; len: 13; j_gene: TRBJ2-6; d_gene: NA; CDR3aa: CASSIPGANVLTF; CDR3nt: TGTGCCAGTAGTATTCCTGGGGCCAACGTCCTGACTTTC
v_gene: TRBV6-6; abundance: NA; len: 12; j_gene: TRBJ2-5; d_gene: NA; CDR3aa: CASSPRGETQYF; CDR3nt: TGTGCCAGCAGCCCAAGGGGAGAGACCCAGTACTTC
v_gene: TRBV29-1; abundance: NA; len: 11; j_gene: TRBJ1-4; d_gene: TRBD1; CDR3aa: CSVGDSQKLFF; CDR3nt: TGCAGCGTTGGGGACAGCCAGAAACTGTTTTTT
v_gene: TRBV9; abundance: NA; len: 16; j_gene: TRBJ2-1; d_gene: TRBD2; CDR3aa: CASSVDLAGVWNEQFF; CDR3nt: TGTGCCAGCAGCGTAGATCTAGCGGGAGTTTGGAATGAGCAGTTCTTC
v_gene: TRBV6-6; abundance: NA; len: 14; j_gene: TRBJ1-2; d_gene: NA; CDR3aa: CASSYRGERYGYTF; CDR3nt: TGTGCCAGCAGTTACCGCGGGGAGCGATATGGCTACACCTTC
v_gene: TRBV6-1; abundance: NA; len: 16; j_gene: TRBJ2-7; d_gene: TRBD2; CDR3aa: CASSEAVAGGSYEQYF; CDR3nt: TGTGCCAGCAGTGAAGCGGTGGCGGGAGGATCCTACGAGCAGTACTTC
v_gene: TRBV7-2; abundance: NA; len: 13; j_gene: TRBJ2-1; d_gene: NA; CDR3aa: CASSLIANNEQFF; CDR3nt: TGTGCCAGCAGCTTAATAGCCAACAATGAGCAGTTCTTC
v_gene: TRBV28; abundance: NA; len: 15; j_gene: TRBJ2-7; d_gene: NA; CDR3aa: CASSGRPGVGYEQYF; CDR3nt: TGTGCCAGCAGTGGGCGACCTGGGGTGGGCTACGAGCAGTACTTC
v_gene: TRBV18; abundance: NA; len: 13; j_gene: TRBJ1-2; d_gene: NA; CDR3aa: CASSPQLDEGKLF; CDR3nt: TGTGCCAGCTCACCTCAACTTGACGAGGGGAAGCTCTTC
v_gene: TRBV18; abundance: NA; len: 15; j_gene: TRBJ1-5; d_gene: TRBD1; CDR3aa: CASSPGTGGIQPQHF; CDR3nt: TGTGCCAGCTCACCGGGGACAGGGGGGATTCAGCCCCAGCATTTT
v_gene: TRBV9; abundance: NA; len: 16; j_gene: TRBJ2-5; d_gene: NA; CDR3aa: CASSPRAGGMQETQYF; CDR3nt: TGTGCCAGCTCCCCAAGAGCGGGTGGGATGCAAGAGACCCAGTACTTC
v_gene: TRBV5-6; abundance: many; len: 15; j_gene: TRBJ2-7; d_gene: NA; CDR3aa: CASSLLSIGYYEQYF; CDR3nt: TGTGCCAGCAGCTTGTTGAGTATTGGTTACTACGAGCAGTACTTC
v_gene: TRBV2; abundance: NA; len: 15; j_gene: TRBJ2-3; d_gene: TRBD1; CDR3aa: CASSLQGPRIDTQYF; CDR3nt: TGTGCCAGCAGTTTACAGGGGCCCCGCATCGATACGCAGTATTTT
v_gene: TRBV29-1; abundance: NA; len: 15; j_gene: TRBJ2-7; d_gene: NA; CDR3aa: CSVTHFLAWGPEQYF; CDR3nt: TGCAGCGTTACTCATTTCCTAGCGTGGGGCCCCGAGCAGTACTTC
v_gene: TRBV28; abundance: NA; len: 12; j_gene: TRBJ2-1; d_gene: NA; CDR3aa: CASRSLRNEQFF; CDR3nt: TGTGCCAGCAGGTCCCTCCGCAATGAGCAGTTCTTC
v_gene: TRBV11-1; abundance: NA; len: 14; j_gene: TRBJ2-7; d_gene: NA; CDR3aa: CATNRDPSSYEQYF; CDR3nt: TGTGCCACCAACAGGGACCCCAGCTCCTACGAGCAGTACTTC
v_gene: TRBV27; abundance: NA; len: 14; j_gene: TRBJ1-5; d_gene: NA; CDR3aa: CASSPGGYGQPQHF; CDR3nt: TGTGCCAGCTCTCCCGGGGGTTACGGTCAGCCCCAGCATTTT
v_gene: TRBV11-2; abundance: many; len: 16; j_gene: TRBJ2-2; d_gene: TRBD2; CDR3aa: CASSSRLATNTGELFF; CDR3nt: TGTGCCAGCAGCTCAAGACTAGCGACGAACACCGGGGAGCTGTTTTTT
v_gene: TRBV14; abundance: NA; len: 19; j_gene: TRBJ1-1; d_gene: TRBD1; CDR3aa: CASSQDSGGRGFWNTEAFF; CDR3nt: TGTGCCAGCAGCCAAGACTCAGGTGGCAGGGGGTTTTGGAACACTGAAGCTTTCTTT
v_gene: TRBV25-1; abundance: few; len: 16; j_gene: TRBJ2-3; d_gene: TRBD1; CDR3aa: CASSELGTGGADTQYF; CDR3nt: TGTGCCAGCAGTGAGCTCGGGACAGGGGGTGCAGATACGCAGTATTTT
v_gene: TRBV4-2; abundance: NA; len: 14; j_gene: TRBJ2-1; d_gene: NA; CDR3aa: CASSQESRWDEQFF; CDR3nt: TGTGCCAGCAGCCAAGAGAGCAGGTGGGATGAGCAGTTCTTC
v_gene: TRBV6-5; abundance: NA; len: 15; j_gene: TRBJ1-2; d_gene: NA; CDR3aa: CASSLWTGIGVGYTF; CDR3nt: TGTGCCAGCAGTCTTTGGACCGGGATCGGAGTTGGCTACACCTTC
v_gene: TRBV5-1; abundance: NA; len: 12; j_gene: TRBJ2-7; d_gene: NA; CDR3aa: CASQRGDYEQYF; CDR3nt: TGCGCCAGCCAACGTGGGGACTACGAGCAGTACTTC
v_gene: TRBV28; abundance: NA; len: 13; j_gene: TRBJ1-2; d_gene: NA; CDR3aa: CASSLGGLGGYTF; CDR3nt: TGTGCCAGCAGTTTGGGAGGGCTAGGTGGCTACACCTTC
v_gene: TRBV29-1; abundance: NA; len: 13; j_gene: TRBJ2-5; d_gene: NA; CDR3aa: CSVTISGAETQYF; CDR3nt: TGCAGCGTCACCATTTCGGGGGCTGAGACCCAGTACTTC
v_gene: TRBV5-1; abundance: NA; len: 15; j_gene: TRBJ2-6; d_gene: NA; CDR3aa: CASSSQTSGANVLTF; CDR3nt: TGCGCCAGCAGCTCCCAAACTTCAGGGGCCAACGTCCTGACTTTC
v_gene: TRBV2; abundance: NA; len: 13; j_gene: TRBJ2-7; d_gene: NA; CDR3aa: CAGLRDRYNEQYF; CDR3nt: TGTGCCGGGCTTAGAGACAGGTATAACGAGCAGTACTTC
v_gene: TRBV27; abundance: once; len: 17; j_gene: TRBJ1-3; d_gene: TRBD1; CDR3aa: CASSYPETGSSGNTIYF; CDR3nt: TGTGCCAGCAGTTATCCCGAGACAGGGAGCTCTGGAAACACCATATATTTT
v_gene: TRBV5-8; abundance: NA; len: 15; j_gene: TRBJ2-1; d_gene: NA; CDR3aa: CASTPLGVTRPGPFF; CDR3nt: TGTGCCAGCACCCCTCTCGGAGTTACGCGTCCCGGTCCGTTCTTC
v_gene: TRBV28; abundance: once; len: 16; j_gene: TRBJ1-5; d_gene: NA; CDR3aa: CASITPRGLSNQPQHF; CDR3nt: TGTGCCAGCATTACGCCGAGGGGCCTTAGCAATCAGCCCCAGCATTTT
v_gene: TRBV5-1; abundance: many; len: 14; j_gene: TRBJ2-7; d_gene: NA; CDR3aa: CASSLSVGTYEQYF; CDR3nt: TGCGCCAGCAGCTTGTCAGTAGGGACCTACGAGCAGTACTTC
v_gene: TRBV13; abundance: NA; len: 12; j_gene: TRBJ1-4; d_gene: NA; CDR3aa: CASSLYREKLFF; CDR3nt: TGTGCCAGCAGCCTGTACCGTGAAAAACTGTTTTTT